This T cell receptor beta chain was sequenced during a study of early T cells in non-severe SARS-CoV-2 infection. Study at large: Chains were unpaired, as sequencing was done on bulk RNA from unsorted whole blood.

Findings and limits, study-wide: VDJdb-based annotation leaned toward anti-spike CD8 responses and missed private and CD4 specificities.

This CDR3 comprises 14 residues. The germline V gene encodes CDR1 SGHAT and CDR2 FQNNGV. Germline trimming cut 8 bases from V and 4 bases from J; bases unmatched to any gene: 9. Unique molecular identifiers were added to individual cDNA molecules. One entry per CDR3 protein results from TCRdb running MiXCR on the 5' RACE reads. The profile shows approximately 66,000 distinct CDR3 sequences, more than 10% of them singletons. This clonotype was seen a handful of times. Its antigen is unknown. The clonotype was recovered from an adult who was a healthcare worker with PCR-confirmed SARS-CoV-2 infection or an uninfected control (not recorded which). The donor label of this sample is uncertain. The J gene is TRBJ2-3, the V gene TRBV11-2, with TRBD2 identical over 7 bases. The sample was whole blood, taken at baseline. The CDR3 here is CASLRPGGPDTQYF. In DNA form, the CDR3 reads TGTGCCAGCTTGCGACCGGGGGGACCAGATACGCAGTATTTT.